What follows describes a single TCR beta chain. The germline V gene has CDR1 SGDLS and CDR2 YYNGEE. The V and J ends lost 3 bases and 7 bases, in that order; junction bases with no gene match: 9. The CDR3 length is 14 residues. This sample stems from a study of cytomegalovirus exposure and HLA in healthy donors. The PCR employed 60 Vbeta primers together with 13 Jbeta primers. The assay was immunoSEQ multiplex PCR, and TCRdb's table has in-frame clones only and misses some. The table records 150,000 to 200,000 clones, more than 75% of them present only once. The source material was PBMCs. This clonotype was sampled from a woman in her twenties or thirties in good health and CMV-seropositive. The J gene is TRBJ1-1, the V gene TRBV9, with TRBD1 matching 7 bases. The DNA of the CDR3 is TGTGCCAGCAGCGGAGACCAGGGGGTGGTTGAAGCTTTCTTT. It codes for CASSGDQGVVEAFF.